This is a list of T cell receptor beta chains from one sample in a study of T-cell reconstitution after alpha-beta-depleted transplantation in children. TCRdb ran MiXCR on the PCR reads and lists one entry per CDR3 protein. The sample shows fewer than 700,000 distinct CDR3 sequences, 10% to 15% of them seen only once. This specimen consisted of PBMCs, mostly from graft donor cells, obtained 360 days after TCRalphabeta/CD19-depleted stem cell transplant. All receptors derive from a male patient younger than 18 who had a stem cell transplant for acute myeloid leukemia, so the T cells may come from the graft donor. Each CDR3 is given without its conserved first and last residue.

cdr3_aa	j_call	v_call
ATSDLRHPLYNEQF	TRBJ2-1	TRBV24-1
ASSLSPAYEQY	TRBJ2-7	TRBV27
ASSSPVPRQGPYNEQF	TRBJ2-1	TRBV6-2/TRBV6-3
ASSLRQFNEKLF	TRBJ1-4	TRBV4-1
ASSEDGRLYNEQF	TRBJ2-1	TRBV25-1
SARGDRGIETQY	TRBJ2-5	TRBV20-1
ASRIAGANTGELF	TRBJ2-2	TRBV7-2
ASSLRGGGTRSSYEQY	TRBJ2-7	TRBV11-3
ATSSTPGPFTGELF	TRBJ2-2	TRBV15
ASSAPGGVWDEQF	TRBJ2-1	TRBV9
ASSFGGSRGNKNIQY	TRBJ2-4	TRBV12-3/TRBV12-4
AWSPGTNQPQH	TRBJ1-5	TRBV30
ATSRNNEQY	TRBJ2-7	TRBV15
ASSLVPGGHTGELF	TRBJ2-2	TRBV5-1
ASRAGPRGNTEAF	TRBJ1-1	TRBV6-5
ATIAETQY	TRBJ2-5	TRBV28
ASSFIPYEQY	TRBJ2-7	TRBV28
ASSPRREDDEQF	TRBJ2-1	TRBV7-8
ASSFQLETQY	TRBJ2-5	TRBV5-5
ASSQFPGGPKYQETQY	TRBJ2-5	TRBV14
ASSPGLAGGPRSYNEQF	TRBJ2-1	TRBV5-1
ASSLDRFGNQPQH	TRBJ1-5	TRBV4-2
ASSQDSLAGTTDTQY	TRBJ2-3	TRBV4-1
ASSLVRFESQY	TRBJ2-5	TRBV12-3/TRBV12-4
SARDRLAGGPSPEQY	TRBJ2-7	TRBV20-1
ASSLGIEPTDTQY	TRBJ2-3	TRBV28
SAGVGGYTGELF	TRBJ2-2	TRBV20-1
ASSLFGGKRGADTQY	TRBJ2-3	TRBV12-3/TRBV12-4
ASSLSFRAQGGEQF	TRBJ2-1	TRBV28
ASSQDIARGETQY	TRBJ2-5	TRBV4-3
ASSQSDRGLETQY	TRBJ2-5	TRBV4-3
ASSPLGRGNTEAF	TRBJ1-1	TRBV7-3
SARVSPSYNEQF	TRBJ2-1	TRBV20-1
ASSNYRENTGELF	TRBJ2-2	TRBV5-5
SASFFPNEQF	TRBJ2-1	TRBV20-1
ASSPSGPQETQY	TRBJ2-5	TRBV7-2
ASTFTLSGRTEQY	TRBJ2-7	TRBV7-2
PSSLGVVAGGAYEQY	TRBJ2-7	TRBV11-1
AASQRSTDTQY	TRBJ2-3	TRBV7-2
ASSSLDRADTQY	TRBJ2-3	TRBV27
ASSAGTGSSSGY	TRBJ2-3	TRBV12-3/TRBV12-4
ASSPMRGRPLNTEAF	TRBJ1-1	TRBV7-9
ASSSGTPNTGELF	TRBJ2-2	TRBV12-3/TRBV12-4
ASSFGGRETQY	TRBJ2-5	TRBV27
ASGGRMVEMGQY	TRBJ2-3	TRBV28
SVEGVPRGPTDTQY	TRBJ2-3	TRBV29-1
ASSGWGQPYEQY	TRBJ2-7	TRBV25-1
ASSETSGGATQY	TRBJ2-5	TRBV2
SALPIDKAKNIQY	TRBJ2-4	TRBV20-1
ASSPLRKQY	TRBJ2-3	TRBV7-8
AWSVPGLAAFQETQY	TRBJ2-5	TRBV30
ASSPPMGARNSPLH	TRBJ1-6	TRBV12-3/TRBV12-4
ASSLPSWRAKNIQY	TRBJ2-4	TRBV7-9
ASSDPGSRIEQF	TRBJ2-1	TRBV28
SAISPGQGHYEQY	TRBJ2-7	TRBV20-1
ASSITSGVVTSEQF	TRBJ2-1	TRBV27
ASSPEATGGWQPQH	TRBJ1-5	TRBV7-2
ASSSLGANTEAF	TRBJ1-1	TRBV7-3
ASNFPLRGRAMNEQF	TRBJ2-1	TRBV7-9
ASSPRLAGLTDTQY	TRBJ2-3	TRBV7-6